Listed below are T cell receptor beta chains from one sample, sequenced in a study of blood T cell repertoires in COVID-19. Sequenced by immunoSEQ multiplex PCR; TCRdb stores in-frame clones only, minus some. The data show about 100,000 clones, about 90% seen once. Source material: peripheral blood. All receptors derive from a woman in her twenties or thirties with acute or convalescent COVID-19. Each CDR3 is given with its conserved first and last residue. D genes are given only for firm matches. Clone size appears in some rows only: once, few, many, or a class for an expanded clone.

clone size	V gene	D gene	J gene	CDR3 DNA	CDR3 protein
.	TRBV9	.	TRBJ2-7	TGTGCCAGCAGCGTAGCGGGGGGCTCAGAGCAGTACTTC	CASSVAGGSEQYF
.	TRBV28	TRBD1	TRBJ1-5	TGTGCCAGCAGTTCCCCGGGACAGGGAAACAATCAGCCCCAGCATTTT	CASSSPGQGNNQPQHF
.	TRBV19	.	TRBJ2-1	TGTGCCAGTAGTTTCGCAGGGGAAGCGGATGAGCAGTTCTTC	CASSFAGEADEQFF
.	TRBV6-5	TRBD1	TRBJ1-2	TGTGCCAGCAGTTACGACAGGGGGCGAAGTGGCTACACCTTC	CASSYDRGRSGYTF
.	TRBV28	.	TRBJ2-7	TGTGCCAGCAGTTTAGAGGGTTACCCCTACGAGCAGTACTTC	CASSLEGYPYEQYF
.	TRBV5-4	TRBD1	TRBJ1-1	TGTGCCAGCAGAAGTAACAGGGGAGAAGGCACTGAAGCTTTCTTT	CASRSNRGEGTEAFF
.	TRBV25-1	TRBD2	TRBJ2-1	TGTGCCAGTTCTGAATGGGGGGGTCGGGATGAGCAGTTCTTC	CASSEWGGRDEQFF
.	TRBV7-2	TRBD1	TRBJ2-7	TGTGCCAGCAGCGAGGGGACAGTAACCTACGAGCAGTACTTC	CASSEGTVTYEQYF
.	TRBV27	TRBD1	TRBJ1-1	TGTGCCAGCATCCGGGACAGATGGAACACTGAAGCTTTCTTT	CASIRDRWNTEAFF
.	TRBV28	TRBD1	TRBJ2-5	TGTGCCAGCAACCGGGACAGGGGAGCGGAGACCCAGTACTTC	CASNRDRGAETQYF
.	TRBV11-3	TRBD1	TRBJ2-6	TGTGCCAGCAGCCCACAATCGGGACAGGTCGCCTCTGGGGCCAACGTCCTGACTTTC	CASSPQSGQVASGANVLTF
.	TRBV7-3	.	TRBJ1-1	TGTGCCAGCAGCTTAAGGGGAGGGACTGAAGCTTTCTTT	CASSLRGGTEAFF
.	TRBV2	.	TRBJ1-3	TGTGCTCAGCACACGGACAGTGGAAACACCATATATTTT	CAQHTDSGNTIYF
.	TRBV15	.	TRBJ2-7	TGTGCCACCAGCAGAGGACAGGGACTCTACGAGCAGTACTTC	CATSRGQGLYEQYF
once	TRBV5-6	.	TRBJ2-7	TGTGCCAGCAGCTGGGGGCGGAGCACCTACGAGCAGTACTTC	CASSWGRSTYEQYF
.	TRBV5-1	TRBD1	TRBJ1-1	TGCGCCAGCAGCATGACAGGGCTGAACACTGAAGCTTTCTTT	CASSMTGLNTEAFF
once	TRBV28	.	TRBJ1-1	TGTGCCAGCACCTCACTGGGGCAGCTCCCTGAAGCTTTCTTT	CASTSLGQLPEAFF
.	TRBV6-5	.	TRBJ1-5	TGTGCCAGCAGTTACTCGACTGGCCAGCCCCAGCATTTT	CASSYSTGQPQHF